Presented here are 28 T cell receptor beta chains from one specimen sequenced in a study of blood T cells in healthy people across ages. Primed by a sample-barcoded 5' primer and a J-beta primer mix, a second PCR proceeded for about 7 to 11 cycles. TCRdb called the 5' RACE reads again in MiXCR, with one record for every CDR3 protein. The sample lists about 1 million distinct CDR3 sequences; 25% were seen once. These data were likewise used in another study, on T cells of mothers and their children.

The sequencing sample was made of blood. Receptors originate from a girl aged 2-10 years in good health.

For the CDR3, the DNA is TGTGCCAGCAGCCCCGGGAGGAGCGGGGGCCTCGGTGTGGACGAGCAGTACTTC. Amino acids: CASSPGRSGGLGVDEQYF. V and J are TRBV6-1 and TRBJ2-7; TRBD2 agrees at 8 bases. Unmatched junction bases numbered 21, after V lost 6 bases and J lost 5 bases. This CDR3 has 18 amino acids. The germline V gene encodes CDR1 MNHNS and CDR2 SASEGT.

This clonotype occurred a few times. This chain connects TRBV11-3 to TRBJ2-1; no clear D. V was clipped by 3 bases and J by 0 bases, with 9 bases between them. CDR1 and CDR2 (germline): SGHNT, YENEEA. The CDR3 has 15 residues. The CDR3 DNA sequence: TGTGCCAGCAGCTTCCCCCCTTTCTCCTACAATGAGCAGTTCTTC. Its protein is CASSFPPFSYNEQFF.

The CDR3: CASSQGGSLLAKNIQYF. The CDR3 DNA reads as TGTGCCAGCAGCCAAGGAGGGAGTTTACTAGCCAAAAACATTCAGTACTTC. The rearrangement uses TRBV4-2 and TRBJ2-4, with D possibly TRBD2 on 5 matching bases. With 1 base removed from V and 0 bases from J, the gap between germline ends came to 13 bases. The CDR3 loop spans 17 amino acids. Germline CDR1 LGHNA, CDR2 YNFKEQ.

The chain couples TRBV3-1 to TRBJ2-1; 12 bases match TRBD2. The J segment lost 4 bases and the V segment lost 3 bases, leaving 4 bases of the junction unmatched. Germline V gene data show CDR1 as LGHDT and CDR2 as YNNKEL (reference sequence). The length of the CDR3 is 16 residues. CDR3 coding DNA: TGTGCCAGCAGCCAGCTAGCGGGGGGGCTTTACAATGAGCAGTTCTTC. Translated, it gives CASSQLAGGLYNEQFF.

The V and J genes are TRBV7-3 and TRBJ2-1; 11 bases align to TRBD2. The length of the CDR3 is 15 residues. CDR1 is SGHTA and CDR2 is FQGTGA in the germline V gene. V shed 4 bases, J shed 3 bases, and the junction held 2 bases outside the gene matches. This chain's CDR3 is CASSWGLADYNEQFF. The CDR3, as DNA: TGTGCCAGCAGCTGGGGACTAGCGGACTACAATGAGCAGTTCTTC.

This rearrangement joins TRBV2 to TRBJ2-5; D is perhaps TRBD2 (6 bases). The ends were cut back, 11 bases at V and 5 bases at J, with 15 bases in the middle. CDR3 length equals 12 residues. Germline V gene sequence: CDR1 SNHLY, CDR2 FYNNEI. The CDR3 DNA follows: TGTGCCGGGGGACTTGGGGAGGAGACCCAGTACTTC. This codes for CAGGLGEETQYF. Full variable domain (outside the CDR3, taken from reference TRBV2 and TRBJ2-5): EPEVTQTPSHQVTQMGQEVILRCVPISNHLYFYWYRQILGQKVEFLVSFYNNEISEKSEIFDDQFSVERPDGSNFTLKIRSTKLEDSAMYFCAGGLGEETQYFGPGTRLLVL.

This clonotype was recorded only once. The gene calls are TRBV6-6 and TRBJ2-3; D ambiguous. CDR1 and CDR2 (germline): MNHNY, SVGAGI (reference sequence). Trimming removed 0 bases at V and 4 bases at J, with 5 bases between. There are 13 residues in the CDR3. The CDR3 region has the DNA TGTGCCAGCAGTTACTCCCTGGCAGATACGCAGTATTTT. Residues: CASSYSLADTQYF.

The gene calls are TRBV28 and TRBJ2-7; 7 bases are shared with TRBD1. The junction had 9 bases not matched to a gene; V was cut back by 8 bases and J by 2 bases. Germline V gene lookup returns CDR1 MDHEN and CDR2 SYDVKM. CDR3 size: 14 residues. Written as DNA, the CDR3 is TGTGCCAGCCGAAGACAGGGAGAAACCTACGAGCAGTACTTC. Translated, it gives CASRRQGETYEQYF.

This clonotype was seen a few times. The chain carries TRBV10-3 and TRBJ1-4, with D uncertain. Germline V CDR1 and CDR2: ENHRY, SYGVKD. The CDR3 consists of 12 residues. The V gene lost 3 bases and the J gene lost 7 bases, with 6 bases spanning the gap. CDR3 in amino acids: CAISDGGEKLFF. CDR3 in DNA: TGTGCCATCAGTGACGGCGGTGAAAAACTGTTTTTT.

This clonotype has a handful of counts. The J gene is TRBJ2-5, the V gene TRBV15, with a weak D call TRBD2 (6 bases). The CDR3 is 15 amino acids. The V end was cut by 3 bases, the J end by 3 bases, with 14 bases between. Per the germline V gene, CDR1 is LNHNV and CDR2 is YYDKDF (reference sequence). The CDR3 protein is CATSSPSSEKETQYF. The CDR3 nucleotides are TGTGCCACCAGCAGCCCCTCTAGCGAGAAAGAGACCCAGTACTTC. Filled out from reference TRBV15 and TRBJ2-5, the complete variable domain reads DAMVIQNPRYQVTQFGKPVTLSCSQTLNHNVMYWYQQKSSQAPKLLFHYYDKDFNNEADTPDNFQSRRPNTSFCFLDIRSPGLGDTAMYLCATSSPSSEKETQYFGPGTRLLVL.

The CDR3, as DNA: TGTGCCAGCAGCCCGCCAGGGGGCTTTGAAAAACTGTTTTTT. As protein: CASSPPGGFEKLFF. The chain has TRBV7-6 and TRBJ1-4; 8 bases align to TRBD1. The V segment lost 5 bases and the J segment 7 bases; nucleotides outside the gene matches: 6. Per the germline V gene, CDR1 is SGHVS and CDR2 is FNYEAQ. This CDR3 is built from 14 residues. Based on the CDR3 plus reference TRBV7-6 and TRBJ1-4, the full variable domain is GAGVSQSPRYKVTKRGQDVALRCDPISGHVSLYWYRQALGQGPEFLTYFNYEAQQDKSGLPNDRFSAERPEGSISTLTIQRTEQRDSAMYRCASSPPGGFEKLFFGSGTQLSVL.

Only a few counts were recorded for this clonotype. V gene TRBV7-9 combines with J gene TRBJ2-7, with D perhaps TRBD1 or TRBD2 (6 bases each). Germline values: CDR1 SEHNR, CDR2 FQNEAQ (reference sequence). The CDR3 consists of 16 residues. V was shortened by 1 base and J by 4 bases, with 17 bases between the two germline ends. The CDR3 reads CASSLVGAGEEYEQYF. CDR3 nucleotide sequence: TGTGCCAGCAGCTTAGTAGGGGCAGGGGAGGAATACGAGCAGTACTTC. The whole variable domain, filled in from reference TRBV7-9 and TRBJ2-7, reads DTGVSQNPRHKITKRGQNVTFRCDPISEHNRLYWYRQTLGQGPEFLTYFQNEAQLEKSRLLSDRFSAERPKGSFSTLEIQRTEQGDSAMYLCASSLVGAGEEYEQYFGPGTRLTVT.

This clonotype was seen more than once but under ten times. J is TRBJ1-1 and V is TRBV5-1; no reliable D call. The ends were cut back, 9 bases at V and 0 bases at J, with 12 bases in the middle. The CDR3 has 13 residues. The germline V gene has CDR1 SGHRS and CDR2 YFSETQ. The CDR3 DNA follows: TGCGCCACCTCTGACACCGTGAACACTGAAGCTTTCTTT. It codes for CATSDTVNTEAFF.

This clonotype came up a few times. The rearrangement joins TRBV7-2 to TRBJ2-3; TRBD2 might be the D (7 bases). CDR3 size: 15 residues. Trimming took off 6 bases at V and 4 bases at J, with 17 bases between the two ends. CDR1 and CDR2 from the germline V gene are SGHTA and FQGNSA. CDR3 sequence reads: CASRKGGGSSDTQYF. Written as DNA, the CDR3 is TGTGCCAGCAGGAAAGGGGGAGGGTCCTCAGATACGCAGTATTTT. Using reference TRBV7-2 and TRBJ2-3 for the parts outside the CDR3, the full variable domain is GAGVSQSPSNKVTEKGKDVELRCDPISGHTALYWYRQSLGQGLEFLIYFQGNSAPDKSGLPSDRFSAERTGGSVSTLTIQRTQQEDSAVYLCASRKGGGSSDTQYFGPGTRLTVL.

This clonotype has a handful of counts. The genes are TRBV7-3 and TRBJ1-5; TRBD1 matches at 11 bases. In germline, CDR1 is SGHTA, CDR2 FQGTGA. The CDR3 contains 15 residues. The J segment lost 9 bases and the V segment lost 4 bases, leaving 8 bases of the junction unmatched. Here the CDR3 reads CASSWTGGDYRPQHF. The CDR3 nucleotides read TGTGCCAGCAGCTGGACAGGGGGCGATTATCGGCCCCAGCATTTT.

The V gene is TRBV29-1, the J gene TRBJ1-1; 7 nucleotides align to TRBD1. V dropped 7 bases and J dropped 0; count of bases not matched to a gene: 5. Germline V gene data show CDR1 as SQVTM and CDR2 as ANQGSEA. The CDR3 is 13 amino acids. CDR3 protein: CSGATGMNTEAFF. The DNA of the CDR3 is TGCAGCGGGGCGACAGGGATGAACACTGAAGCTTTCTTT.

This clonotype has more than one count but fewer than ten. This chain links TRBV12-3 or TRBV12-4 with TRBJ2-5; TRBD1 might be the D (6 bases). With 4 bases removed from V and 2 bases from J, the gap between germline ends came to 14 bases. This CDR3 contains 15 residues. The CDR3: CASSSRVGGQETQYF. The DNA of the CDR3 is TGTGCCAGCAGTTCCAGGGTAGGGGGTCAAGAGACCCAGTACTTC.

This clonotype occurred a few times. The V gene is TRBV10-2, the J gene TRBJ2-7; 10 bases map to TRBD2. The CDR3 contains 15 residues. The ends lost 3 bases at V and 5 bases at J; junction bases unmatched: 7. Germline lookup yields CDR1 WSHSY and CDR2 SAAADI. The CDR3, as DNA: TGCGCCAGCAGTGATGTGGCTAGCGGGAGCCACGAGCAGTACTTC. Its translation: CASSDVASGSHEQYF.

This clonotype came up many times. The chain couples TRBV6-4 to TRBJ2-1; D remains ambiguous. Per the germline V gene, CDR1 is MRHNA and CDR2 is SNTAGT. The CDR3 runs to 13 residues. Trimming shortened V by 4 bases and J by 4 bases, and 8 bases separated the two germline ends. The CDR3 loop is CASSVALYNEQFF. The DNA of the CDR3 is TGTGCCAGCAGTGTCGCGTTGTACAATGAGCAGTTCTTC.

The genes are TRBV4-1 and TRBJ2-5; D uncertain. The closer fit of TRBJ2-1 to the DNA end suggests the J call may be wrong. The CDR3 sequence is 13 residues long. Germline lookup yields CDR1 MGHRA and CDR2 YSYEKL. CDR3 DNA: TGCGCCAGCAGCCAAGTGGCTGAGAGAAAGCAGTTCTTC. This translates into CASSQVAERKQFF.

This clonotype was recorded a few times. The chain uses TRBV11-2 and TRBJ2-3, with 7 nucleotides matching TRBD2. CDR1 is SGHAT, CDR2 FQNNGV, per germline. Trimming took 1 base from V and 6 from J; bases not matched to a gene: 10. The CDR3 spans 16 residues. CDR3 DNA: TGTGCCAGCAGCTTAGTCAGGGCTAGCGGTGGGGATACGCAGTATTTT. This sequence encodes CASSLVRASGGDTQYF. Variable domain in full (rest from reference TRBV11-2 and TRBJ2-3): EAGVAQSPRYKIIEKRQSVAFWCNPISGHATLYWYQQILGQGPKLLIQFQNNGVVDDSQLPKDRFSAERLKGVDSTLKIQPAKLEDSAVYLCASSLVRASGGDTQYFGPGTRLTVL.

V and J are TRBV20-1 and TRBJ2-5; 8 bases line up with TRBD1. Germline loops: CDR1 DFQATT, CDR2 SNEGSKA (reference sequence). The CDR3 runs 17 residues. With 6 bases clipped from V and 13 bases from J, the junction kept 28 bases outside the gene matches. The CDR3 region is CSAHRSTGDSISYERYF. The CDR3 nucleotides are TGCAGTGCCCACCGCTCGACAGGGGATTCTATCTCCTACGAGCGGTACTTC.

CDR3 nucleotides: TGTGCCAGCAGTTACTCAATACAGGGTTACGAGCAGTACTTC. Its translation is CASSYSIQGYEQYF. The chain carries TRBV6-2 or TRBV6-3 and TRBJ2-7, with D possibly matching TRBD1 (6 bases). CDR3 length equals 14 residues. Germline V gene sequence: CDR1 MNHEY, CDR2 SVGEGT. V was clipped by 0 bases and J by 4 bases, with 10 bases between them.

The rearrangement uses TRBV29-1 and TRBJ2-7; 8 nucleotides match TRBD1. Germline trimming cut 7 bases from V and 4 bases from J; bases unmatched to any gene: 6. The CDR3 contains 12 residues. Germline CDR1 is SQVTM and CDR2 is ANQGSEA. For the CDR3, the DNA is TGCAGCGCTTTACAGGGGGAGTACGAGCAGTACTTC. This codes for CSALQGEYEQYF.

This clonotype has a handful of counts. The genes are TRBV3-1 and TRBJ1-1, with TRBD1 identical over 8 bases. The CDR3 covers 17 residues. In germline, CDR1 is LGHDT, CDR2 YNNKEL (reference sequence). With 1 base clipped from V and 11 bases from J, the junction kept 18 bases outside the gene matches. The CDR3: CASSQVPPGGILRMAFF. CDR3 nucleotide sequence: TGTGCCAGCAGCCAAGTGCCGCCAGGGGGCATCTTGCGGATGGCTTTCTTT.

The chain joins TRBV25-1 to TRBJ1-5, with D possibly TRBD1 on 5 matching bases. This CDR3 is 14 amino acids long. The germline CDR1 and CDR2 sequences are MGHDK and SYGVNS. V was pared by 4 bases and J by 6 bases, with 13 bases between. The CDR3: CASSVGSGTQPQHF. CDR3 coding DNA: TGTGCCAGCAGTGTGGGTTCAGGGACTCAGCCCCAGCATTTT.

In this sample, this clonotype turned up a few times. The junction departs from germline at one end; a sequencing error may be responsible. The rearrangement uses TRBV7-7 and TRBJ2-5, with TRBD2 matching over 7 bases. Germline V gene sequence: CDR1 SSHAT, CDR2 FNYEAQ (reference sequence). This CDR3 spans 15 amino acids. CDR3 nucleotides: TGTGCTAGCAGCTTAGACCGCGGGAGCGGAGAGACCCAGTACTTC. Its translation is CASSLDRGSGETQYF. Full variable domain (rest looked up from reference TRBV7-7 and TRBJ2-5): GAGVSQSPRYKVTKRGQDVTLRCDPISSHATLYWYQQALGQGPEFLTYFNYEAQPDKSGLPSDRFSAERPEGSISTLTIQRTEQRDSAMYRCASSLDRGSGETQYFGPGTRLLVL.

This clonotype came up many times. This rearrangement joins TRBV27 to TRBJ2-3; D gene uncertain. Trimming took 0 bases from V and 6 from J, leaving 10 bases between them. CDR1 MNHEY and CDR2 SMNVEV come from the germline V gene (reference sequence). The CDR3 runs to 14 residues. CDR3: CASSLSPKVDTQYF. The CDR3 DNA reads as TGTGCCAGCAGTTTATCGCCCAAGGTGGATACGCAGTATTTT.